The 23 T cell receptor beta chains listed next were all sequenced from one sample in a study of blood T cell repertoires in COVID-19. Profiling relied on immunoSEQ multiplex PCR, and the TCRdb table lists in-frame clones only, not all of them. The sample includes around 30,000 clones, roughly nine tenths of them seen just once. Sequencing input: peripheral blood. These receptors all stem from a woman aged 40 to 55 with active or convalescent COVID-19.

This rearrangement joins TRBV7-9 to TRBJ2-2; maybe TRBD2 (6 bases). Germline CDR1 reads SEHNR; CDR2 reads FQNEAQ (reference sequence). The CDR3 has 13 residues. The germline V and J ends were trimmed by 3 bases and 5 bases, with 7 bases remaining between them. The CDR3 nucleotides read TGTGCCAGCAGCTTCCGGGAGACCGGGGAGCTGTTTTTT. Encoded protein: CASSFRETGELFF.

V usage is TRBV12-3 or TRBV12-4 and J usage is TRBJ1-2; D is perhaps TRBD1 (5 bases). The CDR3 spans 13 residues. The V end was cut by 10 bases, the J end by 7 bases, with 19 bases between. The CDR3 DNA reads as TGTGCCACCGCGTCCGGGTTTCAGGGTGGCTACACCTTC. This sequence encodes CATASGFQGGYTF.

The chain uses TRBV28 and TRBJ1-5, with 9 nucleotides matching TRBD1. The CDR3 extends over 15 amino acids. The trim removed 5 bases at V and 7 bases at J, leaving 9 bases unmatched. The germline V gene encodes CDR1 MDHEN and CDR2 SYDVKM. Written as DNA, the CDR3 is TGTGCCAGCAGTCCTCACCGGGACAGGGTACAGCCCCAGCATTTT. Protein sequence: CASSPHRDRVQPQHF.

The V call is TRBV12-3 or TRBV12-4, the J call TRBJ2-7, with a tentative D call TRBD1 (5 bases). V was shortened by 6 bases and J by 3 bases, with 12 bases between the two germline ends. The CDR3 totals 13 residues. The CDR3 loop is CASSPTGLYEQYF. For the CDR3, the DNA is TGTGCCAGCAGCCCAACAGGCCTCTACGAGCAGTACTTC.

This clone came up once. The rearrangement uses TRBV11-2 and TRBJ2-2, with 7 bases lining up with TRBD2. The germline V gene has CDR1 SGHAT and CDR2 FQNNGV. The junction had 6 bases not matched to a gene; V was cut back by 4 bases and J by 4 bases. The CDR3 runs 15 residues. The CDR3 bases are TGTGCCAGCAGCTCCTGGACGGGGGGCACCGGGGAGCTGTTTTTT. Protein sequence: CASSSWTGGTGELFF.

This chain uses TRBV28 with TRBJ1-1, with D perhaps TRBD1 (6 bases). The length of the CDR3 is 14 residues. CDR1 is MDHEN and CDR2 is SYDVKM in the germline V gene. Trimming left V 6 bases short and J 0 bases short, with 11 bases between. In nucleotides, the CDR3 is TGTGCCAGCAGAAGCTACAGGGTGAACACTGAAGCTTTCTTT. Translating it yields CASRSYRVNTEAFF.

The genes are TRBV6-5 and TRBJ1-2; TRBD1 aligns across 9 bases. This CDR3 comprises 15 residues. Germline trimming cut 6 bases from V and 7 bases from J; bases unmatched to any gene: 12. In germline, CDR1 is MNHEY, CDR2 SVGAGI. CDR3 amino acids: CASSQIQGALSGYTF. The CDR3 DNA sequence: TGTGCCAGCAGCCAAATACAGGGGGCGCTTAGTGGCTACACCTTC.

This chain links TRBV28 with TRBJ2-5, with D possibly TRBD2 on 5 matching bases. The CDR3 extends over 13 amino acids. V shed 3 bases and J shed 5 bases, with 10 bases lying between them. Germline CDR1 and CDR2: MDHEN and SYDVKM. The CDR3 DNA sequence: TGTGCCAGCAGTTTTGGGAGCGCTGAGACCCAGTACTTC. Residues: CASSFGSAETQYF.

The chain's CDR3 is CASSAGQSNSPLHF. The CDR3 DNA follows: TGTGCCAGCAGCGCAGGACAGAGCAATTCACCCCTCCACTTT. The genes are TRBV3-1 (or the pseudogene TRBV3-2) and TRBJ1-6, with a tentative D call TRBD1 (6 bases). The CDR3 length is 14 residues. V gave up 5 bases and J gave up 7 bases, with 12 bases separating them. The germline V gene encodes CDR1 LGHDT and CDR2 YNNKEL (reference sequence).

CDR3 sequence (DNA): TGCGCCAGCAGCCAAGATCTAGAGAGCGCGAACACCGGGGAGCTGTTTTTT. Translating it yields CASSQDLESANTGELFF. This rearrangement joins TRBV4-1 to TRBJ2-2; D is ambiguous. Per the germline V gene, CDR1 is MGHRA and CDR2 is YSYEKL. V dropped 0 bases and J dropped 0 bases, with 11 bases sitting between them. CDR3 length: 17 residues.

The V and J genes are TRBV6-5 and TRBJ2-5, with TRBD2 matching 7 bases. Germline assignment: CDR1 MNHEY and CDR2 SVGAGI. J was trimmed by 5 bases and V by 2 bases; bases with no gene match: 11. The CDR3 extends over 16 amino acids. The CDR3 nucleotides read TGTGCCAGCAGTTACGAACGGGGGGACCCCCGGGAGACCCAGTACTTC. This translates into CASSYERGDPRETQYF.

Only one count was recorded for this clone. This chain connects TRBV7-2 to TRBJ2-7; TRBD2 agrees at 11 bases. Germline CDR1 and CDR2: SGHTA and FQGNSA. The CDR3 length is 14 residues. V was pared by 2 bases and J by 3 bases, with 0 bases of the junction left unmatched. The CDR3, as DNA: TGTGCCAGCAGCTTAACTAGCGGGGGCTACGAGCAGTACTTC. As protein: CASSLTSGGYEQYF.

The J gene is TRBJ2-3, the V gene TRBV2; the match to TRBD2 covers 11 bases. The germline V gene encodes CDR1 SNHLY and CDR2 FYNNEI. Trimming cost V 5 bases and J 2 bases; bases outside gene matches: 3. The length of the CDR3 is 15 residues. The CDR3 DNA reads TGTGCCAGCAGTCGACTAGCGGGAAACACAGATACGCAGTATTTT. As protein: CASSRLAGNTDTQYF.

In its sample, this clone was seen a few times. The chain combines TRBV2 with TRBJ2-1; 13 bases align to TRBD2. In germline, CDR1 is SNHLY, CDR2 FYNNEI. J was trimmed by 4 bases and V by 3 bases; bases with no gene match: 9. CDR3 length: 18 amino acids. The CDR3 region has the DNA TGTGCCAGCAGTGATAGGGGACTAGCGGGGCCGTTGTACAATGAGCAGTTCTTC. This translates into CASSDRGLAGPLYNEQFF.

V and J are TRBV18 and TRBJ1-2; 11 bases map to TRBD1. The ends lost 3 bases at V and 3 bases at J; junction bases unmatched: 3. CDR1 and CDR2 from the germline V gene are KGHSH and LQKENI. This CDR3 is 15 amino acids long. The CDR3 loop reads CASSPRTGGDYGYTF. In DNA form, the CDR3 reads TGTGCCAGCTCACCTCGGACAGGGGGCGACTATGGCTACACCTTC.

This CDR3 is CASSTIRDYRNEQFF. CDR3 nucleotide sequence: TGCGCCAGCAGCACTATCCGGGACTATCGCAATGAGCAGTTCTTC. The chain couples TRBV5-1 to TRBJ2-1; 7 bases line up with TRBD2. Germline CDR1 SGHRS, CDR2 YFSETQ. The CDR3 has 15 residues. Trimming cost V 4 bases and J 6 bases; bases outside gene matches: 10.

The rearrangement joins TRBV30 to TRBJ2-3, with 7 bases that match TRBD1. Germline V gene lookup returns CDR1 GTSNPN and CDR2 SVGIG (reference sequence). V was pared by 3 bases and J by 2 bases, with 11 bases of the junction left unmatched. The CDR3 has 16 residues. CDR3 loop: CAWSRDSQVHTDTQYF. The CDR3 bases are TGTGCCTGGAGCAGGGACAGCCAAGTACACACAGATACGCAGTATTTT.

This clone has only one observation. The chain has TRBV11-2 and TRBJ2-1; 9 nucleotides line up with TRBD2. Germline V CDR1 and CDR2: SGHAT, FQNNGV. The CDR3 length is 16 residues. The ends lost 5 bases at V and 4 bases at J; junction bases unmatched: 9. In nucleotides, the CDR3 is TGTGCCAGCAGCCTCTGGCGCGGGGGGGGTTACAATGAGCAGTTCTTC. Translating it yields CASSLWRGGGYNEQFF.

J is TRBJ2-5 and V is TRBV21-1; TRBD1 was called by the table and not checked on the DNA. TRBV21-1 is classified as a pseudogene. This CDR3 has 15 residues. CDR3 region: CASSKEQLPQETQYF. CDR3 sequence (DNA): TGTGCCAGCAGCAAGGAACAGCTCCCGCAAGAGACCCAGTACTTC.

The rearrangement links TRBV10-1 to TRBJ2-7; TRBD2 matches at 7 bases. Unmatched junction bases numbered 3, after V lost 4 bases and J lost 0 bases. CDR1 WNHNN and CDR2 SYGVQD come from the germline V gene (reference sequence). This CDR3 spans 14 amino acids. CDR3 loop: CASSALADSYEQYF. The CDR3 coding sequence is TGCGCCAGCAGTGCTCTAGCGGACTCCTACGAGCAGTACTTC.

The rearrangement uses TRBV11-3 and TRBJ2-3, with D maybe TRBD2 (6 bases). The length of the CDR3 is 15 residues. Trimming cost V 0 bases and J 5 bases, with 12 bases left between them. Looked up from germline, CDR1 is SGHNT and CDR2 is YENEEA. CDR3: CASSLDSGSGDTQYF. The CDR3 DNA follows: TGTGCCAGCAGCTTAGATAGCGGTTCGGGAGATACGCAGTATTTT.

The rearrangement uses TRBV9 and TRBJ2-1; 8 bases agree with TRBD2. This CDR3 contains 15 residues. V lost 0 bases, J lost 2 bases, and 1 base stayed unmatched. Germline V gene lookup returns CDR1 SGDLS and CDR2 YYNGEE. CDR3 DNA sequence: TGTGCCAGCAGCGTAGACGGGAGGGCCTACAATGAGCAGTTCTTC. Translation gives CASSVDGRAYNEQFF. The entire variable domain, with the rest obtained from reference TRBV9 and TRBJ2-1, is as follows: DSGVTQTPKHLITATGQRVTLRCSPRSGDLSVYWYQQSLDQGLQFLIQYYNGEERAKGNILERFSAQQFPDLHSELNLSSLELGDSALYFCASSVDGRAYNEQFFGPGTRLTVL.

The chain combines TRBV11-3 with TRBJ2-1, with D perhaps TRBD1 (6 bases). The CDR3 is 15 amino acids. Trimming took off 6 bases at V and 0 bases at J, with 12 bases between the two ends. Germline V gives CDR1 SGHNT, CDR2 YENEEA. CDR3 nucleotide sequence: TGTGCCAGCAGTTACGGACAGAGCTCCTACAATGAGCAGTTCTTC. It encodes CASSYGQSSYNEQFF.